The present T cell receptor (beta chain) was sequenced within a study of PD-1 blockade in classical Hodgkin lymphoma. Whole-study findings and limits: The baseline diversity of complete responders showed similarity to that of newly diagnosed patients.

CDR1 and CDR2 (germline): SGHDN, FVKESK. The CDR3 runs to 11 residues. Repertoires were generated with immunoSEQ multiplex PCR, while TCRdb's copy carries only in-frame clones and drops some. The sample carries over 15,000 clones, around 74% recorded once. On this clone itself: The target antigen is unknown.

Time point indicated: cycle 4 day 1 (C4D1), after more than five weeks of nivolumab. Each and every patient relapsed after autologous stem cell transplantation, and patients got differing brentuximab vedotin exposure. Negative magnetic selection isolated CD4+ T cells from thawed PBMCs. The rearrangement links TRBV14 to TRBJ2-5; unclear D gene. The J call could be wrong; TRBJ2-7 is a better fit for the DNA end. The clonotype was recovered from a human donor with classical Hodgkin lymphoma. The sequencing used CD4+ T cells from blood, collected before the fourth cycle of nivolumab. The CDR3 loop reads CASSQAYEQYF. CDR3 nucleotides: TGTGCCAGCAGCCAAGCCTACGAGCAGTACTTC.